The source of this T cell receptor beta chain is a study of T cell responses to AZD1222 COVID-19 vaccine. The CDR3 runs 18 residues. The germline CDR1 and CDR2 sequences are SGHDT and YYEEEE. V gave up 0 bases and J gave up 0 bases, with 18 bases separating them. Of note for this clone: Its antigen is unidentified.

Some clones are missing from TCRdb's copy, which holds only in-frame ones; the method was immunoSEQ multiplex PCR. This sample carries about 85,000 clones, 80% to 95% of them seen once, and the ten largest clones take about 8%. Notes on the study in general: Repertoire samples came only from after the peak T cell response. Per reports, nearly half of all spike-specific TCRs target regions that are unmutated in variants. Vaccine-associated CD4 TCRs spanned spike, dominant at 160-218 and 743-854. The donor group comprised mostly white British people and more females; the analysis possibly underestimated clonal diversity.

This sample comprised peripheral blood, obtained 28 days after the second AZD1222 dose. The source of this sequence is an adult who received the AZD1222 COVID-19 vaccine. The V call is TRBV5-6, the J call TRBJ1-1; D remains ambiguous. In nucleotides, the CDR3 is TGTGCCAGCAGCTTGGTCGTGCGAGGGCTCGGGGTGAACACTGAAGCTTTCTTT. Amino acids: CASSLVVRGLGVNTEAFF. Drawing the rest from reference TRBV5-6 and TRBJ1-1, the complete variable domain is DAGVTQSPTHLIKTRGQQVTLRCSPKSGHDTVSWYQQALGQGPQFIFQYYEEEERQRGNFPDRFSGHQFPNYSSELNVNALLLGDSALYLCASSLVVRGLGVNTEAFFGQGTRLTVV.